The 22 T cell receptor beta chains below all came from one sample that was sequenced in a study of cytomegalovirus exposure and HLA in healthy donors. The primer mix had 60 Vbeta and 13 Jbeta primers. Assay used: immunoSEQ multiplex PCR; TCRdb lists only in-frame clones, some missing. The table lists 170,000 or so clones, about four fifths of them singletons, with 1% in the top ten. Specimen: PBMCs. All receptors derive from a woman aged 50 to 60 in good health and CMV-seropositive.

The V call is TRBV29-1, the J call TRBJ2-1; 7 bases line up with TRBD2. The CDR3 is 13 residues long. J lost 9 bases, V lost 6 bases, and 11 bases had no gene match. The germline V gene encodes CDR1 SQVTM and CDR2 ANQGSEA. CDR3 amino acids: CSVNPEPSGEQFF. CDR3 coding DNA: TGCAGCGTAAATCCCGAACCTAGCGGTGAGCAGTTCTTC.

The table lists this clone with a few counts. The chain carries TRBV20-1 and TRBJ1-5, with D possibly being TRBD1 (5 bases). The CDR3 totals 10 residues. CDR1 is DFQATT and CDR2 is SNEGSKA in the germline V gene (reference sequence). The V gene lost 7 bases and the J gene lost 8 bases, with 9 bases spanning the gap. DNA for the CDR3: TGCAGTGTCCGGGGGGAGCCCCAGCATTTT. Its protein is CSVRGEPQHF.

V usage is TRBV6-5 and J usage is TRBJ1-2, with a tentative D call TRBD1 (5 bases). Trimming removed 10 bases at V and 7 bases at J, with 13 bases between. Per the germline V gene, CDR1 is MNHEY and CDR2 is SVGAGI. This CDR3 is built from 11 residues. CDR3 loop: CATRRQGGYTF. In DNA form, the CDR3 reads TGTGCCACCCGAAGGCAGGGTGGCTACACCTTC.

V and J are TRBV7-3 and TRBJ1-2, with D possibly being TRBD1 (5 bases). Germline CDR1 is SGHTA and CDR2 is FQGTGA. The CDR3 sequence is 15 residues long. V dropped 4 bases and J dropped 4 bases, with 16 bases sitting between them. Here the CDR3 reads CASSSPKRGVYGYTF. The CDR3, as DNA: TGTGCCAGCAGCTCCCCAAAGCGGGGGGTCTATGGCTACACCTTC.

The V gene is TRBV9, the J gene TRBJ2-2; the D is unclear. The CDR3 is 12 amino acids. Trimming stripped 4 bases from V and 3 bases from J, with 4 bases between. Germline lookup yields CDR1 SGDLS and CDR2 YYNGEE. Here the CDR3 DNA reads TGTGCCAGCAGCCGTTACACCGGGGAGCTGTTTTTT. Protein product: CASSRYTGELFF. Variable domain in full (rest from reference TRBV9 and TRBJ2-2): DSGVTQTPKHLITATGQRVTLRCSPRSGDLSVYWYQQSLDQGLQFLIQYYNGEERAKGNILERFSAQQFPDLHSELNLSSLELGDSALYFCASSRYTGELFFGEGSRLTVL.

This chain links TRBV4-3 with TRBJ1-3; D unresolved. The CDR3 spans 16 residues. Germline V gene data show CDR1 as LGHNA and CDR2 as YSLEER. V shed 3 bases and J shed 0 bases, with 12 bases lying between them. In DNA, the CDR3 is TGCGCCAGCAGCCACCTCGCCGGGGACTCTGGAAACACCATATATTTT. Its translation is CASSHLAGDSGNTIYF.

V and J are TRBV7-6 and TRBJ1-1; D call uncertain. The length of the CDR3 is 11 residues. V was shortened by 5 bases and J by 8 bases, with 9 bases between the two germline ends. The germline CDR1 and CDR2 sequences are SGHVS and FNYEAQ. The CDR3 sequence is CASSAGIEAFF. DNA of the CDR3: TGTGCCAGCAGCGCGGGGATCGAAGCTTTCTTT.

The chain couples TRBV2 to TRBJ2-3; the match to TRBD2 covers 7 bases. The germline CDR1 and CDR2 sequences are SNHLY and FYNNEI. The CDR3 covers 13 residues. V dropped 5 bases and J dropped 2; count of bases not matched to a gene: 1. The CDR3 reads CASSRDYTDTQYF. CDR3 nucleotide sequence: TGTGCCAGCAGTCGGGACTACACAGATACGCAGTATTTT.

This chain joins TRBV6-1 and TRBJ2-7; 7 bases agree with TRBD1. The germline CDR1 and CDR2 sequences are MNHNS and SASEGT. The CDR3 sequence is 16 residues long. V shed 0 bases, J shed 7 bases, and the junction held 12 bases outside the gene matches. The CDR3 nucleotides are TGTGCCAGCAGTGAAGCGCCTACAGGGGATACGGGAGAGCAGTACTTC. It specifies CASSEAPTGDTGEQYF.

The chain carries TRBV19 and TRBJ1-1; D ambiguous. Trimming pared 5 bases from V and 0 bases from J, leaving 13 bases between. Germline CDR1 reads LNHDA; CDR2 reads SQIVND (reference sequence). The CDR3 sequence is 15 residues long. As DNA, the CDR3 is TGTGCCAGTAGTCCTCCGGGAAGGGTGAACACTGAAGCTTTCTTT. Protein sequence: CASSPPGRVNTEAFF.

This chain links TRBV27 with TRBJ1-2; 10 bases are shared with TRBD1. There are 16 residues in the CDR3. Germline CDR1 is MNHEY and CDR2 is SMNVEV (reference sequence). V trimming: 2 bases; J trimming: 4 bases; junction bases outside the gene matches: 7. The CDR3 here is CASSLAPGTGAYGYTF. CDR3 DNA sequence: TGTGCCAGCAGTTTAGCACCCGGGACAGGGGCCTATGGCTACACCTTC.

This clone was detected a few times. The CDR3 DNA follows: TGTGCCAGCAGCCTGGGGACAGTCTTGGGGAATGAGCAGTTCTTC. This gives the protein CASSLGTVLGNEQFF. The genes are TRBV5-4 and TRBJ2-1, with 7 bases fitting TRBD1. Germline values: CDR1 SGHNT, CDR2 YYREEE (reference sequence). The trim removed 4 bases at V and 7 bases at J, leaving 11 bases unmatched. This CDR3 comprises 15 residues. The full variable domain, in which reference TRBV5-4 and TRBJ2-1 provide the parts outside the CDR3, is ETGVTQSPTHLIKTRGQQVTLRCSSQSGHNTVSWYQQALGQGPQFIFQYYREEENGRGNFPPRFSGLQFPNYSSELNVNALELDDSALYLCASSLGTVLGNEQFFGPGTRLTVL.

Worth noting for this clone: Sequence at one end of the junction differs from germline and may be a read error. The same CDR3 is also encoded by other DNA sequences in this sample. The chain has TRBV5-4 and TRBJ2-7; 9 nucleotides align to TRBD2. Germline CDR1 is SGHNT and CDR2 is YYREEE (reference sequence). CDR3 size: 17 residues. The CDR3 loop is CASSLTSGSLPSYEQYF. The CDR3 DNA reads as TGTGCTAGCAGCTTGACTAGCGGTAGCCTTCCATCCTACGAGCAGTACTTC.

J is TRBJ2-1 and V is TRBV5-1, with D possibly matching TRBD2 (6 bases). This CDR3 comprises 14 residues. Germline values: CDR1 SGHRS, CDR2 YFSETQ. Trimming left V 7 bases short and J 0 bases short, with 11 bases between. CDR3 sequence: CASWDGSSYNEQFF. CDR3 DNA: TGCGCCAGCTGGGACGGGAGCTCCTACAATGAGCAGTTCTTC. The entire variable domain, with the rest obtained from reference TRBV5-1 and TRBJ2-1, is as follows: KAGVTQTPRYLIKTRGQQVTLSCSPISGHRSVSWYQQTPGQGLQFLFEYFSETQRNKGNFPGRFSGRQFSNSRSEMNVSTLELGDSALYLCASWDGSSYNEQFFGPGTRLTVL.

The chain uses TRBV5-6 and TRBJ1-4, with 7 bases aligning to TRBD1. Germline CDR1 and CDR2: SGHDT and YYEEEE. The length of the CDR3 is 14 residues. V lost 4 bases, J lost 8 bases, and 8 bases stayed unmatched. The CDR3 DNA sequence: TGTGCCAGCAGCCGGAGACAGGGTGGGGAAAAACTGTTTTTT. This gives the protein CASSRRQGGEKLFF.

This clone is a singleton in its sample. J is TRBJ1-1 and V is TRBV2; D gene unclear. Trimming removed 3 bases at V and 13 bases at J, with 6 bases between. Germline-derived CDR1 and CDR2 are SNHLY and FYNNEI. CDR3 length: 9 amino acids. For the CDR3, the DNA is TGTGCCAGCAGTGACTTCGTTTTCTTT. Residues: CASSDFVFF.

This clone has only a few counts. The chain joins TRBV9 to TRBJ2-1; TRBD1 agrees at 11 bases. Trimming cost V 4 bases and J 16 bases; bases outside gene matches: 10. From germline, CDR1 is SGDLS and CDR2 YYNGEE. This CDR3 is built from 13 residues. For the CDR3, the DNA is TGTGCCAGCAGCAGCCGGGACAGGGGGGATTTTTTCTTC. Translation: CASSSRDRGDFFF.

This chain joins TRBV19 and TRBJ1-6, with unresolved D. V dropped 10 bases and J dropped 10 bases, with 14 bases sitting between them. Germline V gene sequence: CDR1 LNHDA, CDR2 SQIVND (reference sequence). The CDR3 sequence is 12 residues long. The CDR3 DNA follows: TGTGCCACCAAGCGGGATCGATCACCCCTCCACTTT. Protein sequence: CATKRDRSPLHF.

The chain employs TRBV27 and TRBJ1-3; 8 bases map to TRBD1. The germline V gene encodes CDR1 MNHEY and CDR2 SMNVEV (reference sequence). CDR3 size: 15 residues. Losses at the gene ends were 8 bases for V and 0 bases for J; bases not matched to a gene: 6. The CDR3 sequence: CASWDRRNSGNTIYF. The CDR3 DNA sequence: TGTGCCAGCTGGGACAGGAGGAACTCTGGAAACACCATATATTTT.

This clone has just one count. This sequence joins TRBV4-1 and TRBJ2-3, with 11 nucleotides matching TRBD2. V shed 0 bases and J 5 bases; nucleotides not matched to a gene: 10. In germline, CDR1 is MGHRA, CDR2 YSYEKL. This CDR3 spans 18 amino acids. CDR3 sequence: CASSQEGIAGGHLDTQYF. The CDR3 coding sequence is TGCGCCAGCAGCCAAGAGGGGATAGCGGGGGGGCATTTAGATACGCAGTATTTT.

V is TRBV15 and J is TRBJ1-2; a possible D gene is TRBD1 (5 bases). Trimming took 0 bases from V and 5 from J, leaving 10 bases between them. The CDR3 consists of 14 residues. Germline assignment: CDR1 LNHNV and CDR2 YYDKDF (reference sequence). CDR3 residues: CATSRDRPGYGYTF. DNA of the CDR3: TGTGCCACCAGCAGAGATAGGCCAGGGTATGGCTACACCTTC.

This clone was recorded a few times. The chain employs TRBV27 and TRBJ2-7; D uncertain. From germline, CDR1 is MNHEY and CDR2 SMNVEV (reference sequence). The CDR3 has 16 amino acids. V lost 6 bases and J lost 4, with 22 bases in between. The CDR3 sequence is CASSPIIRIPSYEQYF. CDR3 DNA: TGTGCCAGCAGCCCTATTATACGAATACCCTCTTACGAGCAGTACTTC.